This TCR beta chain comes out of a study of shared clonotypes between healthy human individuals. CDR3 length: 16 residues. V gave up 3 bases and J gave up 0 bases, with 12 bases separating them. Germline V gene lookup returns CDR1 KGHSH and CDR2 LQKENI. Sequenced by immunoSEQ multiplex PCR; TCRdb stores in-frame clones only, minus some. Among over 150,000 clones listed, around 63% were seen once. The sample comprised memory CD4+ T cells sorted from blood. As to subset: CD45RA-negative fraction. The chain has TRBV18 and TRBJ2-1, with TRBD2 as a possible D gene (5 bases). This TCR was recovered from a man younger than 45 in good health. The CDR3 sequence is CASSPLPGSSYNEQFF. The CDR3 coding sequence is TGTGCCAGCTCACCCCTGCCGGGGAGCTCCTACAATGAGCAGTTCTTC.